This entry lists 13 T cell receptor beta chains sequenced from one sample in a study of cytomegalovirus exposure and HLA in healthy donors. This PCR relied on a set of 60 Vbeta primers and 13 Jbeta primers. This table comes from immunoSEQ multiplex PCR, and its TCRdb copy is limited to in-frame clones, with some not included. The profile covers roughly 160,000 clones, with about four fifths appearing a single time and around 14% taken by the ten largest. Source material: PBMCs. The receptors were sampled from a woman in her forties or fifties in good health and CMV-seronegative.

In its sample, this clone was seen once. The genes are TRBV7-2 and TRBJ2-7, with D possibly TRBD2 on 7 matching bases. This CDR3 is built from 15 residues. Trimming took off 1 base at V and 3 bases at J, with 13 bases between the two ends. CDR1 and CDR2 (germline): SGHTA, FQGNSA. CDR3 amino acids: CASSLDGGGHYEQYF. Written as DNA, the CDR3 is TGTGCCAGCAGCTTAGATGGCGGGGGCCACTACGAGCAGTACTTC.

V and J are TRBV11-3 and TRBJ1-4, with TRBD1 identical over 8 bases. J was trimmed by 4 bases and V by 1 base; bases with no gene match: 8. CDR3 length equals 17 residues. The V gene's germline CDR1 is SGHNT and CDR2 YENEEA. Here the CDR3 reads CASSLGCTGGINEKLFF. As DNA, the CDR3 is TGTGCCAGCAGCTTAGGATGTACAGGGGGGATTAATGAAAAACTGTTTTTT.

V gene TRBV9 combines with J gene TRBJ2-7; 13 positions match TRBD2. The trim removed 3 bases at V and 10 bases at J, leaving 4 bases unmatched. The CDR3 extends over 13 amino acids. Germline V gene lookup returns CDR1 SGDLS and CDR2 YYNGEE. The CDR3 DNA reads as TGTGCCAGCAGCGCCGGGACTAGCGGGGACCAGTACTTC. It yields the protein CASSAGTSGDQYF.

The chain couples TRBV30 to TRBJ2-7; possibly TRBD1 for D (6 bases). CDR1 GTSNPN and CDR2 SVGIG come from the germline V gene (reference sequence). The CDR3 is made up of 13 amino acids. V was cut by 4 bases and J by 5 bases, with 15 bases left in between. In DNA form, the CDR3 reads TGTGCCTGGACGAACTTCAGGGGTGACGAGCAGTACTTC. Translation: CAWTNFRGDEQYF.

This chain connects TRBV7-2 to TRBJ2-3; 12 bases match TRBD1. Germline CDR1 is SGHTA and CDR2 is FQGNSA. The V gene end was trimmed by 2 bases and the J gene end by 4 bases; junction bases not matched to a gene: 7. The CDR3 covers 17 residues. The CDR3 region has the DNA TGTGCCAGCAGCTTATCAGGGACAGGGGGCAGGGCAGATACGCAGTATTTT. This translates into CASSLSGTGGRADTQYF.

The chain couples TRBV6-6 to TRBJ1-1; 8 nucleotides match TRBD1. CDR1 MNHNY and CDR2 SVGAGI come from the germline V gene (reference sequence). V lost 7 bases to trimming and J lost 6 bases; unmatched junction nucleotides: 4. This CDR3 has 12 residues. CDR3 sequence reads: CASTAQGAEAFF. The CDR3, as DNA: TGTGCCAGCACCGCACAGGGGGCTGAAGCTTTCTTT.

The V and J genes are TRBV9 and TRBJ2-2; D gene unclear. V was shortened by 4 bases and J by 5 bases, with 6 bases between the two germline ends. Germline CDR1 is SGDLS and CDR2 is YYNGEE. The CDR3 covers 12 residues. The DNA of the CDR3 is TGTGCCAGCAGCTCCCGGACCGGGGAGCTGTTTTTT. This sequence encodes CASSSRTGELFF.

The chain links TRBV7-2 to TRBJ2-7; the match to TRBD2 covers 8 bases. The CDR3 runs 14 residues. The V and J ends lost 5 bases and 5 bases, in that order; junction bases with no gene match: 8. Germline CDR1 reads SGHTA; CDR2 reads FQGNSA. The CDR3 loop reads CASSTPGLVNEQYF. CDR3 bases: TGTGCCAGCAGCACCCCGGGACTAGTAAACGAGCAGTACTTC. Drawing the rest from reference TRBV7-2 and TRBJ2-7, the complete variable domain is GAGVSQSPSNKVTEKGKDVELRCDPISGHTALYWYRQSLGQGLEFLIYFQGNSAPDKSGLPSDRFSAERTGGSVSTLTIQRTQQEDSAVYLCASSTPGLVNEQYFGPGTRLTVT.

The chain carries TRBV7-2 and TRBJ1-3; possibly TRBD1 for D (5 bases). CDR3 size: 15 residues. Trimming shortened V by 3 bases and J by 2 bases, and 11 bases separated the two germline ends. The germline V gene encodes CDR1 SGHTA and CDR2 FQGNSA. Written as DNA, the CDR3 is TGTGCCAGCAGCTTCTGGGGGGTGGCTGGAAACACCATATATTTT. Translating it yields CASSFWGVAGNTIYF.

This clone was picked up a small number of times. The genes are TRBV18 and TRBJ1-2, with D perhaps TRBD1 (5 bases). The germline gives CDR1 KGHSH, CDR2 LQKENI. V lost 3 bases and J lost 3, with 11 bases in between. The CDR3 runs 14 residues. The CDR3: CASSPSQGDYGYTF. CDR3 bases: TGTGCCAGCTCACCTTCGCAGGGTGACTATGGCTACACCTTC.

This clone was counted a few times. The CDR3 DNA follows: TGTGCCAGCAGCTTCGGAGGGGCCCGTGAAAAACTGTTTTTT. Protein product: CASSFGGAREKLFF. V gene TRBV11-2 combines with J gene TRBJ1-4, with TRBD1 as a possible D gene (5 bases). From germline, CDR1 is SGHAT and CDR2 FQNNGV. The CDR3 sequence is 14 residues long. V gave up 3 bases and J gave up 7 bases, with 12 bases separating them.

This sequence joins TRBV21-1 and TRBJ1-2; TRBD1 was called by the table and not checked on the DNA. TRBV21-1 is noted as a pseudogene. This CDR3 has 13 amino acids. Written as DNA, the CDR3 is TGTGCCAGCAGCAAAGTAAGACAGAACGGCTACACCTTC. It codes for CASSKVRQNGYTF.

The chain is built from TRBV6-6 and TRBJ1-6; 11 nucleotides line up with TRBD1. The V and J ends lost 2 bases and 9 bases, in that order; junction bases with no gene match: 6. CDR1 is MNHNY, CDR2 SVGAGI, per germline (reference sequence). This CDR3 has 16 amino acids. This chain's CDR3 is CASSYEPGQGVSPLHF. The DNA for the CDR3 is TGTGCCAGCAGTTACGAACCGGGACAGGGGGTTTCACCCCTCCACTTT.